This entry is about one T cell receptor beta chain. Its antigen is undetermined. One entry per CDR3 protein, called by TCRdb with MiXCR from the reads. The table shows 46,000 or so distinct CDR3 sequences, with roughly 20% occurring only once. The sample is drawn from a study of T cell repertoires in cytomegalovirus infection. Germline CDR1 SGHAT, CDR2 FQNNGV. The CDR3 covers 14 residues. V dropped 5 bases and J dropped 7 bases, with 17 bases sitting between them. The chain is built from TRBV11-2 and TRBJ1-1; D gene ambiguous. Sequenced material: PBMCs, sequenced either directly or after in vitro stimulation (not recorded which). The source of this sequence is a human donor in good health (CMV status not recorded). Some clones in this sample may be carry-over from other donors' samples. CDR3 bases: TGTGCCAGCAGCCTTTATCTCTGGGGAGGTGAAGCTTTCTTT. It yields the protein CASSLYLWGGEAFF.